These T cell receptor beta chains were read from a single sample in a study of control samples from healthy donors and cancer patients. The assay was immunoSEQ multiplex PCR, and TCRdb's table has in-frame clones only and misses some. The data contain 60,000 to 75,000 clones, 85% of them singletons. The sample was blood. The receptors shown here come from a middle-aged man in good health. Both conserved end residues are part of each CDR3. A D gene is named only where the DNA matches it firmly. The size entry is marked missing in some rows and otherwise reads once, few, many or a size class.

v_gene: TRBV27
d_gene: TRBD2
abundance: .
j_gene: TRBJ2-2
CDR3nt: TGTGCCAGCAGTTTATTGGCGGGAGTCTATTCAGGCACCGGGGAGCTGTTTTTT
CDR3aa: CASSLLAGVYSGTGELFF

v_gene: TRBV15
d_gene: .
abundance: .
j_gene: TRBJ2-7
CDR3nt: TGTGCCACCAGCAGAGAAGTTGAGAGCTCCTACGAGCAGTACTTC
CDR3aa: CATSREVESSYEQYF

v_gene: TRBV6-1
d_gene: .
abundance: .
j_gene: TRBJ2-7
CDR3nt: TGTGCCAGCAGTGAACCCGCCACAGGGACCTACGAGCAGTACTTC
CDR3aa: CASSEPATGTYEQYF

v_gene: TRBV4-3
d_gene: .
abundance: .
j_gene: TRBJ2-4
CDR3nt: TGCGCCAGCAGCCAAGATCGTCAGCCCATCCTAGCCAAAAACATTCAGTACTTC
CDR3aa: CASSQDRQPILAKNIQYF

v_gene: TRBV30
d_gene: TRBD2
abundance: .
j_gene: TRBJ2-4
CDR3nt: TGTGCCTGGAGTGAGGGACTAGCCTGGACCAAAAACATTCAGTACTTC
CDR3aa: CAWSEGLAWTKNIQYF

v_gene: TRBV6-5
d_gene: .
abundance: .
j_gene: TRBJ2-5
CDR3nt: TGTGCCAGCAGTTCTAGGGAGTTGATGGAGACCCAGTACTTC
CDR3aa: CASSSRELMETQYF

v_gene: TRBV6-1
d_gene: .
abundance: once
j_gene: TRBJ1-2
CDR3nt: TGTGCCAGCAGTGATGGCAGCCATGGTGACGATGGCTACACCTTC
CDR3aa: CASSDGSHGDDGYTF

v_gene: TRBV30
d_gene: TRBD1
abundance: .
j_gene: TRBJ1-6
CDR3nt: TGTGCCTGGGTGGACAGGGGGCCATATAATTCACCCCTCCACTTT
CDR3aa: CAWVDRGPYNSPLHF

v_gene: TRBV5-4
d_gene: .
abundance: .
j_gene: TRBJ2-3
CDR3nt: TGTGCCAGCAGCTTGGAGCTAACGGGAGATACGCAGTATTTT
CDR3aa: CASSLELTGDTQYF

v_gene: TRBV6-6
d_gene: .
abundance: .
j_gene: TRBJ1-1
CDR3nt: TGTGCCAGCATAGGCCAGGCGGATGGGACTGAAGCTTTCTTT
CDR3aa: CASIGQADGTEAFF

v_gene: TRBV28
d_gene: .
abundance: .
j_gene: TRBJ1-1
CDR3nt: TGTGCCAGCAGTTCCCAAACAGAGAACACTGAAGCTTTCTTT
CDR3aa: CASSSQTENTEAFF

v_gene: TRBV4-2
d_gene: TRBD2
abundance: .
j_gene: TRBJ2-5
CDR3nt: TGTGCCAGCAGCCAAAGACCTAGCGGGGGTTTAATACAAGAGACCCAGTACTTC
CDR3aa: CASSQRPSGGLIQETQYF

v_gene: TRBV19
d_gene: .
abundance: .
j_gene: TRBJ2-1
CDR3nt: TGTGCCAGTAGTATGGGGGGAAGGTACAATGAGCAGTTCTTC
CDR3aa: CASSMGGRYNEQFF

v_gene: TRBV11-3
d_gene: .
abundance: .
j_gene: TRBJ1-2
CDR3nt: TGTGCCAGCAGCTTAGATCGAAGTACTGGCTACACCTTC
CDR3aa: CASSLDRSTGYTF

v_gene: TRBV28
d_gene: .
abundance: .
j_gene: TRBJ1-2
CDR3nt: TGTGCCAGCAGTTTTCGGGGCGTTGGCTACACCTTC
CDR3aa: CASSFRGVGYTF

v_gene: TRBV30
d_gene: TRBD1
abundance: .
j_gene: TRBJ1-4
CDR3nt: TGTGCCTTGGAGAGGGGACAGGGGAATGAAAAACTGTTTTTT
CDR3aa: CALERGQGNEKLFF

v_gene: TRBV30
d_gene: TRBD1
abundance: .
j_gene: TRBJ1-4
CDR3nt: TGTGCCTGGAGGGGACAGGCGAATGAAAAACTGTTTTTT
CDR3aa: CAWRGQANEKLFF

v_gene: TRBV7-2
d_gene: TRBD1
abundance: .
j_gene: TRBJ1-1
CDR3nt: TGTGCCAGCAGCGGACAGGGGCCTGGCACTGAAGCTTTCTTT
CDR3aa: CASSGQGPGTEAFF

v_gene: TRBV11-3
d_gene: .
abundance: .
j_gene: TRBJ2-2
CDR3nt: TGTGCCAGCAGTCCACAGCCCACCGGGGAGCTGTTTTTT
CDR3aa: CASSPQPTGELFF

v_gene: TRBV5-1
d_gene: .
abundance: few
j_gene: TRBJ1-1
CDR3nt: TGCGCCAGCAGCTGGACAAGCTTAAACACTGAAGCTTTCTTT
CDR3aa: CASSWTSLNTEAFF

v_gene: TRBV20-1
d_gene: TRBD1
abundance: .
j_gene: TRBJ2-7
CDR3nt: TGCAGTGCTAGTGGCCGACAGGGGCTCTACGAGCAGTACTTC
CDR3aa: CSASGRQGLYEQYF

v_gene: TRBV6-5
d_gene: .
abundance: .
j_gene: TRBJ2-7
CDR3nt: TGTGCCAGCAAGATCCCCGGGGGGCGGAACGAGCAGTACTTC
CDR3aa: CASKIPGGRNEQYF

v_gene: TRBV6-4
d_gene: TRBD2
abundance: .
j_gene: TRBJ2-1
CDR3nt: TGTGCCAGCAGGGGACGACTAGCGGGAGTGTCTTACAATGAGCAGTTCTTC
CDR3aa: CASRGRLAGVSYNEQFF

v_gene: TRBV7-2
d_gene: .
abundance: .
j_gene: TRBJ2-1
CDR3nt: TGTGCCAGCAGCTTAGTTGGGGGGAGCAGTTACAATGAGCAGTTCTTC
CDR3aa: CASSLVGGSSYNEQFF

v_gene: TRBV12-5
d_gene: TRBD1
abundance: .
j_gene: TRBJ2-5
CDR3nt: TGTGCTAGTGGCTGGAGCCGGGACAGGGGACAAGAGACCCAGTACTTC
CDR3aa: CASGWSRDRGQETQYF

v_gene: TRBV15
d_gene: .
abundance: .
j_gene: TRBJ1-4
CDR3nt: TGTGCCACCAGCAGAGGAAGGGTTCTGAATGAAAAACTGTTTTTT
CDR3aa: CATSRGRVLNEKLFF

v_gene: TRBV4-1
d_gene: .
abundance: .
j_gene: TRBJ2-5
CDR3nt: TGCGCCAGCAGCCAAGACCGACTACCGCGCGGGGAGACCCAGTACTTC
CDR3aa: CASSQDRLPRGETQYF

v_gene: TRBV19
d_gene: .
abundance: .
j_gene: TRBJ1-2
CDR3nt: TGTGCCAGTAGTCTCCTAGGTGGCTACACCTTC
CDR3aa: CASSLLGGYTF

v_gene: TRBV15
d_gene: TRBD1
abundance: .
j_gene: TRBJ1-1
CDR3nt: TGTGCCACCAGCGCCTACAGGGGGCCTTCTACTGAAGCTTTCTTT
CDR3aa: CATSAYRGPSTEAFF

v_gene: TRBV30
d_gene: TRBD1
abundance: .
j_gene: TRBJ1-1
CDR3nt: TGTGCCGGGACAGGGTTTTTGTACACTGAAGCTTTCTTT
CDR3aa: CAGTGFLYTEAFF

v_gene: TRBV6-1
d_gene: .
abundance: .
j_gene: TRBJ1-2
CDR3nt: TGTGCCAGCAGTGAAGCGTTCGGGGAGAATGGCTACACCTTC
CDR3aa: CASSEAFGENGYTF

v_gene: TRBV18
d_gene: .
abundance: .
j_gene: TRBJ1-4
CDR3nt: TGTGCCAGCTCACCTACTCGAGGGGGGCTTCGTGAAAAACTGTTTTTT
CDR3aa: CASSPTRGGLREKLFF

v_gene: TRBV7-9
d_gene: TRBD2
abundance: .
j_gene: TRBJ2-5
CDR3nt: TGTGCCAGCAGCTTTGCAGCGGGGGTTCAAGAGACCCAGTACTTC
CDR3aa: CASSFAAGVQETQYF

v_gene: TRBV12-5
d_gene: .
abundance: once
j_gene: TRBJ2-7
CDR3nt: TGTGCTAGTGGTTTGGCCCAGGGGAAAAACGAGCAGTACTTC
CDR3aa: CASGLAQGKNEQYF

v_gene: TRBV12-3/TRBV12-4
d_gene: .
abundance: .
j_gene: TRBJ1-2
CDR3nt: TGTGCCAGCAGTTTCAGGGACGGCTACACCTTC
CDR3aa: CASSFRDGYTF

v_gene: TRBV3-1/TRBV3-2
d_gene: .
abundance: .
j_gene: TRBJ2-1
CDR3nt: TGTGCCAGCAGCCAAAGGGGGAGTAGCAACAATGAGCAGTTCTTC
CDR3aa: CASSQRGSSNNEQFF

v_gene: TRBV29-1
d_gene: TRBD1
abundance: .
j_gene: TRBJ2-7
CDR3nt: TGCAGCGTTACCGGGACAGGGCTTAGGGAGCAGTACTTC
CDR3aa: CSVTGTGLREQYF

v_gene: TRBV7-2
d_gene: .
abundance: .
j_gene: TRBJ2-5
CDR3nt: TGTGCCAGCAGCCTAGGTCGGGGGGAGACCCAGTACTTC
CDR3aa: CASSLGRGETQYF

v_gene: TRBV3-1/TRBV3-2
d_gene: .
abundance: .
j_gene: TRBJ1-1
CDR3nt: TGTGCCAGCAGCCAAGGGACAGAGATAAACACTGAAGCTTTCTTT
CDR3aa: CASSQGTEINTEAFF

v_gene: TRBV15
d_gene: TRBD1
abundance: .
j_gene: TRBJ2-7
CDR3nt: TGTGCCACCAGCAGACTCCCTGGACAGGGGTCCTACGAGCAGTACTTC
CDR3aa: CATSRLPGQGSYEQYF

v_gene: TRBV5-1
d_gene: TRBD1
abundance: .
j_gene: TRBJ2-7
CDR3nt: TGCGCCAGCAGTTGGACAGGGGGCTTGTCGTCCTACGAGCAGTACTTC
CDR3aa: CASSWTGGLSSYEQYF

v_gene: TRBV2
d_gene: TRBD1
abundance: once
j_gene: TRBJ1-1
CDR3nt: TGTGCCAGCAGTTCCGGGACAGACAACACTGAAGCTTTCTTT
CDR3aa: CASSSGTDNTEAFF

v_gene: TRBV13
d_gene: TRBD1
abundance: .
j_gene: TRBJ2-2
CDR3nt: TGTGCCAGCAGCCTCCTGGCCGGACAGGGGGGCGCCGGGGAGCTGTTTTTT
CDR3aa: CASSLLAGQGGAGELFF

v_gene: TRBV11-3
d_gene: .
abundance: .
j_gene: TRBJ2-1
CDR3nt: TGTGCCAGCAGCTTCTTACAGAACGAGGCTGAGCAGTTCTTC
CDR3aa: CASSFLQNEAEQFF

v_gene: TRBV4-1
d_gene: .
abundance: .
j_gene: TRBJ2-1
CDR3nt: TGCGCCAGCAGCCAAGGAGCCGGGTCTGACAATGAGCAGTTCTTC
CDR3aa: CASSQGAGSDNEQFF

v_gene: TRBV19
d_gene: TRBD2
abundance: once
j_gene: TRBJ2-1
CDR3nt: TGTGCCAGTAGAAAAGTGATAGCGGGAGTGGATGAGCAGTTCTTC
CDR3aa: CASRKVIAGVDEQFF

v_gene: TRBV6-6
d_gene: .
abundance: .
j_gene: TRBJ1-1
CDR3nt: TGTGCCAGCTTGGGCCGAGCGCGGGAGAACACTGAAGCTTTCTTT
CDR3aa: CASLGRARENTEAFF

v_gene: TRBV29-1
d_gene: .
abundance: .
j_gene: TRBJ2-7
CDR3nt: TGCAGCGTTGAAACTGACAGCGGGCACGAGCAGTACTTC
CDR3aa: CSVETDSGHEQYF

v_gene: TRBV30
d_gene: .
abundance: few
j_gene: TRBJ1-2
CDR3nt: TGTGCCCGGGCCCGGGGGTCCTATGGCTACACCTTC
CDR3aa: CARARGSYGYTF

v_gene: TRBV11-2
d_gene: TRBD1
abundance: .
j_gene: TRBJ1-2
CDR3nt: TGTGCCAGCAGCTTGACAGGGGGCGACGGCTACACCTTC
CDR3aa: CASSLTGGDGYTF

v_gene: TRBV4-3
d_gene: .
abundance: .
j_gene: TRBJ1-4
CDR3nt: TGCGCCAGCAGCCAGGGTCAAGGACTGGGGGGGGAAAAACTGTTTTTT
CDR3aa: CASSQGQGLGGEKLFF

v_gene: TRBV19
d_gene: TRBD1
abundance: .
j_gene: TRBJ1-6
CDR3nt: TGTGCCAGTAGTGAGGGGGGGACAGTGAATTCACCCCTCCACTTT
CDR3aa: CASSEGGTVNSPLHF

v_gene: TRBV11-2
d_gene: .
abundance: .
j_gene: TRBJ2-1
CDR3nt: TGTGCCAGCAGCTTAGAAAGGGGACCCAATGAGCAGTTCTTC
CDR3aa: CASSLERGPNEQFF

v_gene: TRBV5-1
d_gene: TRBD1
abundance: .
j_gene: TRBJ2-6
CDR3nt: TGCGCCAGCAGTCACGACAGGGGGAACGGGGCCAACGTCCTGACTTTC
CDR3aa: CASSHDRGNGANVLTF

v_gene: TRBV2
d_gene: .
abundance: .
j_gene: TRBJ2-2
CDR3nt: TGTGCCAGCAGTGACCGCCGGACTACCACCGGGGAGCTGTTTTTT
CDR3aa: CASSDRRTTTGELFF

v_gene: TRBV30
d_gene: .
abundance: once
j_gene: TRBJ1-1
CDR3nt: TGTGCCTGGAGTGCCCAGGGGAACACTGAAGCTTTCTTT
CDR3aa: CAWSAQGNTEAFF

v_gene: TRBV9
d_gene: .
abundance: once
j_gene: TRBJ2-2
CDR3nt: TGTGCCAGCAGCGTAGTTCATGCCGGGGAGCTGTTTTTT
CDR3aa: CASSVVHAGELFF

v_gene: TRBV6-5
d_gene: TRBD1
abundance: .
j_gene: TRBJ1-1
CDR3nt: TGTGCCAGCAGTTACTCGGGGGACAGTCTGAACACTGAAGCTTTCTTT
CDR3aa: CASSYSGDSLNTEAFF

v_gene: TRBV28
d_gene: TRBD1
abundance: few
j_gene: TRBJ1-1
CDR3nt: TGTGCCAGCAGTTTATCGACAGGGTTAACTGAAGCTTTCTTT
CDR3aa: CASSLSTGLTEAFF

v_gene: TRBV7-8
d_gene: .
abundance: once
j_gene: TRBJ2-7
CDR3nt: TGTGCCAGCAGCTTAGCGGGCGGCGAGGCCGAGCAGTACTTC
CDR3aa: CASSLAGGEAEQYF